The source of this T cell receptor (beta chain) is a study of OX40 agonist ivuxolimab in advanced cancers. Turning to the study itself: Of mixed ages from about 20 to 80 and averaging about 56 years, the group was approximately 80% male.

Autoimmune disease history or systemic immunosuppression excluded patients. The CDR3 runs 16 residues. In germline, CDR1 is LGHNA, CDR2 YSLEER. Trimming removed 4 bases from V and 5 bases from J; junction bases left unmatched: 8. Sequenced by immunoSEQ multiplex PCR; TCRdb stores in-frame clones only, minus some. The sample yields 90,000 to 100,000 clones, roughly 95% seen once. The sequence was obtained from an adult with an advanced solid tumor such as melanoma, head and neck, liver or kidney cancer. This material consisted of CD4+ or CD8+ T cells sorted from blood, taken in a trial of the OX40 agonist ivuxolimab. This chain joins TRBV4-3 and TRBJ2-3, with TRBD2 matching over 11 bases. CDR3 sequence: CASSPLSGRAKDTQYF. The CDR3 DNA reads as TGCGCCAGCAGCCCACTTAGCGGGAGGGCCAAAGATACGCAGTATTTT.